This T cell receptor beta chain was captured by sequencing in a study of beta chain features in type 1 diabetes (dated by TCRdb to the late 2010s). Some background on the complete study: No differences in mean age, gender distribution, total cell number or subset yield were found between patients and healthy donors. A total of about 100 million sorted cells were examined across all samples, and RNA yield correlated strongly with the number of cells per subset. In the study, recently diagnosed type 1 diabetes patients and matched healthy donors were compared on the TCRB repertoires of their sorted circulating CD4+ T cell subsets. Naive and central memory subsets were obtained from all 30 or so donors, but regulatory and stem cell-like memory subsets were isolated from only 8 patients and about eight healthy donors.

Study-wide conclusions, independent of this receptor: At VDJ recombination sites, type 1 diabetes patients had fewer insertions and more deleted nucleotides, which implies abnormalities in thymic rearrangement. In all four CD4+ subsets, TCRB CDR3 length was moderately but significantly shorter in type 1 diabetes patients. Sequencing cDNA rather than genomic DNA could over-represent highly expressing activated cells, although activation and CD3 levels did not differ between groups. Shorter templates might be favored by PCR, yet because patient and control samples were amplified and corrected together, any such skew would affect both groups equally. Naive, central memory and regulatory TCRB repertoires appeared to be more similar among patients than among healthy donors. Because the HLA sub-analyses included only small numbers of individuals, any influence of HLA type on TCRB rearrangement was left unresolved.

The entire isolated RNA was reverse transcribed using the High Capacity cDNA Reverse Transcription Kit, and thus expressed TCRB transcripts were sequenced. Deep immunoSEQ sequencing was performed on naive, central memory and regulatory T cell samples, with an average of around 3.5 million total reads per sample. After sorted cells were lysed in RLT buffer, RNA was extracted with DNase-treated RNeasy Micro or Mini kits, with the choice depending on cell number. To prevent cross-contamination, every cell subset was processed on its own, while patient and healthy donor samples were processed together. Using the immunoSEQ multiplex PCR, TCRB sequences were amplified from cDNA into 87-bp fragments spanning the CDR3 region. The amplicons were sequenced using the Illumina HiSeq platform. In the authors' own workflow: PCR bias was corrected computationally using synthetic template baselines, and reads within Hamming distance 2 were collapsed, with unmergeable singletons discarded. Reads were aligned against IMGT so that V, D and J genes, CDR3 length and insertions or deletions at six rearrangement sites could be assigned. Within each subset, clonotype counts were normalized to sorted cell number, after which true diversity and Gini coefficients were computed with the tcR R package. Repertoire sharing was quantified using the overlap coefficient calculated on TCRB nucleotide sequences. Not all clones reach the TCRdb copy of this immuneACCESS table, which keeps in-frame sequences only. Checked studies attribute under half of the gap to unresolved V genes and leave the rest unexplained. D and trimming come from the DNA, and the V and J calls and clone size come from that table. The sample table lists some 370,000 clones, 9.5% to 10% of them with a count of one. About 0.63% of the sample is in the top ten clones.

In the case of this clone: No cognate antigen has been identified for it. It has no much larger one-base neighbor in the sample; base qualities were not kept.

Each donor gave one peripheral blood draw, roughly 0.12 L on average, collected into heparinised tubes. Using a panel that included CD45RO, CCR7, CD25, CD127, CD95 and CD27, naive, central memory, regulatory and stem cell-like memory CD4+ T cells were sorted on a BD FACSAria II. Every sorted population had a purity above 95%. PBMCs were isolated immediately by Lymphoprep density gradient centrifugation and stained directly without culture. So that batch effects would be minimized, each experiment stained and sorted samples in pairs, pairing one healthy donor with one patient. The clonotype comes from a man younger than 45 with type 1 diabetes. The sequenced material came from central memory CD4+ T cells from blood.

At the DNA level, the sequence is TGCGCCAGCAGCTTGGACCCAGCAGGGGCCAATTCACCCCTCCACTTT. This is translated as CASSLDPAGANSPLHF. Recombination connected TRBV5-1 to TRBJ1-6; tentative D gene TRBD1, with 6 bases matching. CDR1 and CDR2 were assigned from the germline V gene as SGHRS and YFSETQ. Relative to germline, V is 0 bases shorter and J is 7 bases shorter, with 14 bases between their ends. The CDR3 covers 16 residues, taking in both the cysteine and the phenylalanine. Only the CDR3 portion is preserved as DNA: 48 bases, with reading frame beginning at the first base.